The table lists the clone carrying this T cell receptor (beta chain) with a count of one. There are 14 residues in the CDR3. The germline V gene encodes CDR1 SGHNT and CDR2 YYREEE (reference sequence). Trimming pared 1 base from V and 5 bases from J, leaving 11 bases between. TCRdb keeps only in-frame clones here, not all; method: immunoSEQ multiplex PCR. There are under 300,000 clones in the sample; 65% to 85% occur only once, and around 6% lies in the top ten. The data stem from a study of blood T cell repertoires in COVID-19. The gene calls are TRBV5-4 and TRBJ2-3; a possible D gene is TRBD1 (5 bases). The receptor was derived from a human donor in a cohort sampled during active COVID-19. Sequenced sample: peripheral blood. The CDR3: CASSLPAGKDTQYF. The CDR3, as DNA: TGTGCCAGCAGCTTGCCGGCAGGGAAAGATACGCAGTATTTT.